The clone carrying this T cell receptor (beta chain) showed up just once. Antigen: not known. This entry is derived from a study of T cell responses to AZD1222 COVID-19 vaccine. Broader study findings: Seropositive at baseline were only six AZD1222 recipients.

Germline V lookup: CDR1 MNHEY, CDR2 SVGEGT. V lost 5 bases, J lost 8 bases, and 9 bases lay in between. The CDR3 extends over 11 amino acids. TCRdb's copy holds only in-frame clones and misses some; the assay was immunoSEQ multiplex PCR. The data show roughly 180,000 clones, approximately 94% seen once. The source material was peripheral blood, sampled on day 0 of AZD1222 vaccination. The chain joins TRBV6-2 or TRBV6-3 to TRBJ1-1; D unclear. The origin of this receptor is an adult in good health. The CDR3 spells CASSNAVEAFF. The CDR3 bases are TGTGCCAGCAGTAACGCGGTAGAAGCTTTCTTT.